The 24 T cell receptor beta chains below come from one sample, sequenced in a study of blood T cells in healthy people across ages. Primers used in a second PCR of roughly 6 to 12 cycles were a sample-barcoded 5' primer and a J-beta primer mix. TCRdb fed the 5' RACE reads into MiXCR, producing one record per CDR3 protein. The table includes about 500,000 distinct CDR3 sequences, less than 25% detected once. The same data also contributed to another study, on T cells of mothers and their children.

The sequencing input was blood. The receptors derive from a boy between 10 and 17 years old in good health.

This clonotype appeared a few times. The chain has TRBV6-4 and TRBJ1-5, with D possibly being TRBD1 (6 bases). The CDR3 covers 17 residues. The V end was cut by 10 bases, the J end by 2 bases, with 24 bases between. From germline, CDR1 is MRHNA and CDR2 SNTAGT. The CDR3 loop is CATKTRPGGRGNQPQHF. CDR3 DNA sequence: TGTGCCACCAAAACACGGCCGGGGGGCCGAGGCAATCAGCCCCAGCATTTT.

The chain has TRBV7-3 and TRBJ2-3; D uncertain. Germline V CDR1 and CDR2: SGHTA, FQGTGA. Trimming removed 1 base at V and 4 bases at J, with 6 bases between. CDR3 length: 13 residues. The CDR3 spells CASSLISADTQYF. CDR3 DNA sequence: TGTGCCAGCAGCTTAATCTCCGCAGATACGCAGTATTTT.

The chain combines TRBV6-5 with TRBJ2-5; 11 nucleotides match TRBD2. The J call is in doubt because the DNA end fits TRBJ2-7 better. This CDR3 has 13 amino acids. Looked up from germline, CDR1 is MNHEY and CDR2 is SVGAGI. DNA of the CDR3: TGTGCCAACCTAGCGGGGGGCGCCTACGAGCAGTACTTC. It translates to CANLAGGAYEQYF.

The gene calls are TRBV6-1 and TRBJ2-7, with D uncertain. This CDR3 is 14 amino acids long. Trimming stripped 1 base from V and 5 bases from J, with 12 bases between. Per the germline V gene, CDR1 is MNHNS and CDR2 is SASEGT. The CDR3 sequence is CASSEGDPWDEQYF. The CDR3 DNA reads as TGTGCCAGCAGTGAAGGTGACCCCTGGGACGAGCAGTACTTC.

This clonotype was seen a handful of times. The V gene is TRBV28, the J gene TRBJ2-5; D is ambiguous. The CDR3 sequence is 16 residues long. Deletions cut 2 bases from V and 1 base from J, with 14 bases between. The germline CDR1 and CDR2 sequences are MDHEN and SYDVKM. CDR3 loop: CASSLDVAAVQETQYF. Here the CDR3 DNA reads TGTGCCAGCAGTTTAGACGTTGCCGCAGTCCAAGAGACCCAGTACTTC. Supplemented by reference TRBV28 and TRBJ2-5, the full variable domain reads DVKVTQSSRYLVKRTGEKVFLECVQDMDHENMFWYRQDPGLGLRLIYFSYDVKMKEKGDIPEGYSVSREKKERFSLILESASTNQTSMYLCASSLDVAAVQETQYFGPGTRLLVL.

J is TRBJ1-1 and V is TRBV6-1, with D possibly matching TRBD1 (5 bases). CDR1 and CDR2 (germline): MNHNS, SASEGT. The CDR3 is made up of 11 amino acids. V lost 6 bases to trimming and J lost 6 bases, with 8 bases between them. The CDR3 here is CASRRGPEAFF. The DNA for the CDR3 is TGTGCCAGCAGGAGGGGTCCTGAAGCTTTCTTT.

This clonotype occurred a few times. J is TRBJ1-1 and V is TRBV11-2; no firm D call. Germline V gene sequence: CDR1 SGHAT, CDR2 FQNNGV. V lost 5 bases, J lost 6 bases, and 19 bases lay in between. This CDR3 contains 15 residues. CDR3 residues: CASSLAFQTRAEAFF. For the CDR3, the DNA is TGTGCCAGCAGCCTAGCTTTTCAGACGCGGGCTGAAGCTTTCTTT.

This clonotype was observed many times. The CDR3, as DNA: TGCAGCGCTACAACTTCCTACGAGCAGTACTTC. Amino acids: CSATTSYEQYF. V is TRBV29-1 and J is TRBJ2-7; D ambiguous. Germline CDR1 and CDR2: SQVTM and ANQGSEA. Between the trimmed V and J ends, which lost 7 bases and 1 base, there was a span of 8 bases. The CDR3 length is 11 residues.

The rearrangement links TRBV20-1 to TRBJ1-2; a weak D match, TRBD1 (5 bases). The germline V and J ends were trimmed by 1 base and 6 bases, with 18 bases remaining between them. The germline V gene encodes CDR1 DFQATT and CDR2 SNEGSKA (reference sequence). The CDR3 is 15 amino acids. CDR3: CSARVRGAGGDGYTF. CDR3 coding DNA: TGCAGTGCTAGAGTACGAGGGGCTGGTGGTGATGGCTACACCTTC.

V gene TRBV6-4 combines with J gene TRBJ2-5; unclear D gene. V gave up 6 bases and J gave up 5 bases, with 13 bases separating them. The CDR3 is made up of 13 amino acids. Germline assignment: CDR1 MRHNA and CDR2 SNTAGT. The CDR3 loop reads CASSVGPRETQYF. The DNA for the CDR3 is TGTGCCAGCAGCGTCGGGCCTAGGGAGACCCAGTACTTC.

The chain employs TRBV5-6 and TRBJ2-5, with D perhaps matching TRBD2 (7 bases). The J call is uncertain, as TRBJ2-1 better fits the DNA end. There are 15 residues in the CDR3. The germline V gene has CDR1 SGHDT and CDR2 YYEEEE. This chain's CDR3 is CASRGGQRLYNEQFF. The CDR3 DNA is TGTGCCAGCAGGGGGGGGCAGCGACTATACAATGAGCAGTTCTTC.

This clonotype was seen a few times. This chain connects TRBV20-1 to TRBJ2-7, with a weak D call TRBD2 (6 bases). Trimming stripped 0 bases from V and 3 bases from J, with 18 bases between. Per the germline V gene, CDR1 is DFQATT and CDR2 is SNEGSKA (reference sequence). This CDR3 spans 16 amino acids. In nucleotides, the CDR3 is TGCAGTGCTAGAGACCTCTTACCGGGGGTGGTCTACGAGCAGTACTTC. It translates to CSARDLLPGVVYEQYF.

The chain carries TRBV20-1 and TRBJ2-5, with D hard to call. V was pared by 2 bases and J by 4 bases, with 14 bases between. The V gene's germline CDR1 is DFQATT and CDR2 SNEGSKA (reference sequence). The CDR3 runs 14 residues. The CDR3 coding sequence is TGCAGTGCTAGATCGTGGGTCTATCCAGAGACCCAGTACTTC. Translating gives CSARSWVYPETQYF.

The chain combines TRBV5-1 with TRBJ2-3; TRBD1 aligns across 8 bases. This CDR3 has 16 amino acids. The germline CDR1 and CDR2 sequences are SGHRS and YFSETQ. Trimming removed 0 bases from V and 3 bases from J; junction bases left unmatched: 6. The CDR3 protein is CASSLGGRGHTDTQYF. The CDR3 region has the DNA TGCGCCAGCAGCTTGGGGGGCAGGGGGCATACAGATACGCAGTATTTT.

The chain carries TRBV19 and TRBJ2-4, with D perhaps matching TRBD2 (5 bases). CDR1 LNHDA and CDR2 SQIVND come from the germline V gene (reference sequence). The CDR3 runs 11 residues. With 7 bases removed from V and 7 bases from J, the gap between germline ends came to 8 bases. The CDR3 region has the DNA TGTGCCAGTACTCGGAGGAACATTCAGTACTTC. It translates to CASTRRNIQYF.

The chain employs TRBV28 and TRBJ2-7, with TRBD2 as a possible D gene (6 bases). The CDR3 totals 15 residues. Looked up from germline, CDR1 is MDHEN and CDR2 is SYDVKM. Trimming took off 6 bases at V and 5 bases at J, with 20 bases between the two ends. CDR3 coding DNA: TGTGCCAGCAGCCCGGGACTCCAAAAAGGCGACGAGCAGTACTTC. It is translated as CASSPGLQKGDEQYF. The full variable domain, completed using reference TRBV28 and TRBJ2-7, is DVKVTQSSRYLVKRTGEKVFLECVQDMDHENMFWYRQDPGLGLRLIYFSYDVKMKEKGDIPEGYSVSREKKERFSLILESASTNQTSMYLCASSPGLQKGDEQYFGPGTRLTVT.

This clonotype was observed at least ten times. This CDR3 is CASSYGQGVGEQYF. In DNA form, the CDR3 reads TGTGCCAGCAGTTATGGGCAGGGGGTGGGCGAGCAGTACTTC. The chain joins TRBV25-1 to TRBJ2-7; the match to TRBD1 covers 7 bases. This CDR3 spans 14 amino acids. V gave up 5 bases and J gave up 6 bases; unmatched junction bases: 10. The germline V gene has CDR1 MGHDK and CDR2 SYGVNS.

Concerning this clonotype: Mismatch with germline at one junction end may stem from a read error. The genes are TRBV7-7 and TRBJ2-3; D may be TRBD2 (6 bases). This CDR3 has 14 amino acids. Germline V gene sequence: CDR1 SSHAT, CDR2 FNYEAQ (reference sequence). As DNA, the CDR3 is TGTGCTAGCAGCTTAGCGGTCGAGGGAGATACGCAGTATTTT. It specifies CASSLAVEGDTQYF.

Only a few counts were recorded for this clonotype. The chain is built from TRBV7-2 and TRBJ2-3; no definite D call. This CDR3 is 15 amino acids long. Germline V gives CDR1 SGHTA, CDR2 FQGNSA. V was trimmed by 5 bases and J by 4 bases, leaving 16 bases between them. CDR3: CASSLFSSGADTQYF. The CDR3 coding sequence is TGTGCCAGCAGCCTCTTTTCAAGTGGGGCAGATACGCAGTATTTT.

The chain carries TRBV7-2 and TRBJ2-1, with TRBD2 identical over 7 bases. The CDR3 has 16 amino acids. With V trimmed by 2 bases and J by 5 bases, 9 bases remained unmatched. Germline V gene lookup returns CDR1 SGHTA and CDR2 FQGNSA. The CDR3 loop reads CASSLWRGTYHNEQFF. CDR3 coding DNA: TGTGCCAGCAGCTTATGGCGGGGGACCTACCACAATGAGCAGTTCTTC.

There are a few counts of this clonotype. V is TRBV4-1 and J is TRBJ2-1; TRBD1 might be the D (5 bases). V lost 4 bases and J 4 bases, leaving 11 bases between the germline ends. The germline V gene encodes CDR1 MGHRA and CDR2 YSYEKL. The CDR3 loop spans 14 amino acids. CDR3 in DNA: TGCGCCAGCAGCCGACTGACAGCTTACAATGAGCAGTTCTTC. Translating gives CASSRLTAYNEQFF.

This chain connects TRBV20-1 to TRBJ1-5; the D gene is possibly TRBD1 (5 bases). The V gene lost 0 bases and the J gene lost 0 bases, with 12 bases spanning the gap. The CDR3 consists of 16 residues. Germline-derived CDR1 and CDR2 are DFQATT and SNEGSKA (reference sequence). DNA for the CDR3: TGCAGTGCTAGAGATGACAGAGAATATAGCAATCAGCCCCAGCATTTT. Encoded protein: CSARDDREYSNQPQHF.

This chain joins TRBV20-1 and TRBJ1-4; D is undetermined. The CDR3 contains 15 residues. Germline CDR1 and CDR2: DFQATT and SNEGSKA (reference sequence). The ends were cut back, 0 bases at V and 1 base at J, with 9 bases in the middle. The CDR3 is CSARDERVTNEKLFF. The CDR3 nucleotides read TGCAGTGCTAGAGATGAGAGGGTAACTAATGAAAAACTGTTTTTT.

The rearrangement uses TRBV12-3 or TRBV12-4 and TRBJ2-7, with TRBD1 matching over 9 bases. The CDR3 extends over 15 amino acids. V shed 6 bases, J shed 2 bases, and the junction held 8 bases outside the gene matches. CDR3 region: CASSQQGAVTYEQYF. In DNA, the CDR3 is TGTGCCAGCAGCCAACAGGGGGCCGTCACCTACGAGCAGTACTTC.